This T cell receptor (beta chain) emerged from a study of CD8+ T cells in alopecia areata. Trimming cost V 0 bases and J 0 bases, with 11 bases left between them. The CDR3 extends over 16 amino acids. The germline V gene has CDR1 MGHDK and CDR2 SYGVNS. Investigators isolated RNA and reverse transcribed it into cDNA to act as the sequencing template. Libraries were prepared by immunoSEQ multiplex PCR; TCRdb keeps only in-frame clonotypes and omits some of them. The data contain roughly 200,000 clones, roughly 56% of them singletons. The genes are TRBV25-1 and TRBJ1-1; no firm D call. The sequence derives from a human donor in good health. Sequences were obtained from CD8+ T cells sorted from blood. Written as DNA, the CDR3 is TGTGCCAGCAGTGAATATTGGTCCACTGTGAACACTGAAGCTTTCTTT. It translates to CASSEYWSTVNTEAFF.